These 21 T cell receptor beta chains came from one sample sequenced in a study of blood T cell repertoires in COVID-19. Assay: immunoSEQ multiplex PCR; the TCRdb copy retains only in-frame clones and omits some. Of 70,000 or so clones detected, about 69% appear once; the ten largest clones hold roughly 21%. The material sequenced was peripheral blood. These receptors all stem from a man aged 65 to 85 with acute or convalescent COVID-19.

The gene calls are TRBV19 and TRBJ2-3; possibly TRBD1 for D (5 bases). CDR3 length equals 15 residues. Germline lookup yields CDR1 LNHDA and CDR2 SQIVND (reference sequence). V was trimmed by 3 bases and J by 11 bases, leaving 21 bases between them. In DNA form, the CDR3 reads TGTGCCAGTAGTATCGGACAAATAGGGCATCACTGGCAGTATTTT. As protein: CASSIGQIGHHWQYF. Filled out from reference TRBV19 and TRBJ2-3, the complete variable domain reads DGGITQSPKYLFRKEGQNVTLSCEQNLNHDAMYWYRQDPGQGLRLIYYSQIVNDFQKGDIAEGYSVSREKKESFPLTVTSAQKNPTAFYLCASSIGQIGHHWQYFGPGTRLTVL.

The CDR3 is CATSGGSSYNEQFF. The CDR3 DNA is TGTGCCACCAGTGGCGGGAGCTCCTACAATGAGCAGTTCTTC. The chain is built from TRBV24-1 and TRBJ2-1, with TRBD2 matching over 7 bases. J lost 0 bases, V lost 5 bases, and 0 bases had no gene match. This CDR3 has 14 amino acids. Per the germline V gene, CDR1 is KGHDR and CDR2 is SFDVKD.

In its sample, this clone was seen a few times. The V call is TRBV7-9, the J call TRBJ1-4; D is unresolved. The germline V gene has CDR1 SEHNR and CDR2 FQNEAQ (reference sequence). CDR3 length equals 11 residues. Trimming cost V 5 bases and J 12 bases, with 10 bases left between them. CDR3 protein: CASSPQTQLFF. Here the CDR3 DNA reads TGTGCCAGCAGCCCACAAACCCAACTGTTTTTT.

The V gene is TRBV9, the J gene TRBJ2-6, with 9 bases aligning to TRBD1. The V gene end was trimmed by 3 bases and the J gene end by 0 bases; junction bases not matched to a gene: 10. The CDR3 sequence is 19 residues long. From germline, CDR1 is SGDLS and CDR2 YYNGEE. This chain's CDR3 is CASSGHRGLKNSGANVLTF. The CDR3 DNA sequence: TGTGCCAGCAGCGGTCACAGGGGGCTCAAAAACTCTGGGGCCAACGTCCTGACTTTC. The variable domain in full, completed from reference TRBV9 and TRBJ2-6, reads DSGVTQTPKHLITATGQRVTLRCSPRSGDLSVYWYQQSLDQGLQFLIQYYNGEERAKGNILERFSAQQFPDLHSELNLSSLELGDSALYFCASSGHRGLKNSGANVLTFGAGSRLTVL.

The chain joins TRBV5-1 to TRBJ2-1, with 7 bases identical to TRBD2. The CDR3 loop spans 14 amino acids. Per germline, CDR1 SGHRS and CDR2 YFSETQ. Unmatched junction bases numbered 7, after V lost 3 bases and J lost 7 bases. The CDR3 DNA is TGCGCCAGCAGCTACGCGGGAGAACTAAATGAGCAGTTCTTC. Its protein is CASSYAGELNEQFF.

The chain employs TRBV7-2 and TRBJ2-5; 7 bases are shared with TRBD2. Germline-derived CDR1 and CDR2 are SGHTA and FQGNSA. Losses at the gene ends were 1 base for V and 4 bases for J; bases not matched to a gene: 6. CDR3 size: 15 residues. The CDR3 sequence: CASSLGAGEGETQYF. CDR3 nucleotide sequence: TGTGCCAGCAGCTTAGGTGCGGGAGAGGGAGAGACCCAGTACTTC.

The chain carries TRBV3-1 (or the pseudogene TRBV3-2) and TRBJ2-7; TRBD2 matches at 10 bases. Germline V gene data show CDR1 as LGHDT and CDR2 as YNNKEL (reference sequence). The ends lost 1 base at V and 4 bases at J; junction bases unmatched: 4. The CDR3 contains 15 residues. The CDR3 nucleotides are TGTGCCAGCAGCCAAGGGACTAGCGGAGTATACGAGCAGTACTTC. The encoded protein is CASSQGTSGVYEQYF.

This clone turned up a few times. This chain connects TRBV2 to TRBJ1-4; D may be TRBD1 (5 bases). The V gene's germline CDR1 is SNHLY and CDR2 FYNNEI. The CDR3 sequence is 15 residues long. Trimming left V 8 bases short and J 0 bases short, with 13 bases between. The CDR3 loop reads CASAARGSTNEKLFF. The DNA for the CDR3 is TGTGCCAGCGCGGCTAGGGGATCAACTAATGAAAAACTGTTTTTT.

This chain joins TRBV16 and TRBJ1-5; D gene unclear. Germline-derived CDR1 and CDR2 are KGHSY and FQNENV. Trimming left V 0 bases short and J 4 bases short, with 7 bases between. The CDR3 spans 14 residues. Here the CDR3 DNA reads TGTGCCAGCAGCCAATCGCTGCGGAATCAGCCCCAGCATTTT. Protein: CASSQSLRNQPQHF.

The chain is built from TRBV7-8 and TRBJ2-3; 8 positions agree with TRBD2. The V gene's germline CDR1 is SGHVS and CDR2 FQNEAQ. V trimming: 6 bases; J trimming: 1 base; junction bases outside the gene matches: 3. The length of the CDR3 is 14 residues. This CDR3 reads CASRVAGRTDTQYF. The CDR3 DNA reads as TGTGCCAGCAGAGTAGCGGGACGCACAGATACGCAGTATTTT.

This chain connects TRBV28 to TRBJ2-1; 7 bases map to TRBD2. The germline V gene encodes CDR1 MDHEN and CDR2 SYDVKM. V trimming: 2 bases; J trimming: 5 bases; junction bases outside the gene matches: 9. This CDR3 has 16 residues. Here the CDR3 DNA reads TGTGCCAGCAGTTTAAGCGGGCGGGAGAGACACAATGAGCAGTTCTTC. It is translated as CASSLSGRERHNEQFF.

This chain joins TRBV29-1 and TRBJ2-1; unclear D gene. The germline V gene has CDR1 SQVTM and CDR2 ANQGSEA. The CDR3 sequence is 13 residues long. V was shortened by 8 bases and J by 4 bases, with 15 bases between the two germline ends. The CDR3 sequence: CSLSMTQYNEQFF. CDR3 DNA: TGCAGCCTTAGCATGACCCAGTACAATGAGCAGTTCTTC.

The chain employs TRBV28 and TRBJ1-1; D not resolved. CDR1 and CDR2 from the germline V gene are MDHEN and SYDVKM. Deletions cut 4 bases from V and 12 bases from J, with 18 bases between. The CDR3 contains 13 residues. DNA for the CDR3: TGTGCCAGCAGTTCAGGCGGAGGGTTGAGAACTTTCTTT. It is translated as CASSSGGGLRTFF.

The chain uses TRBV24-1 and TRBJ2-1; 15 bases match TRBD2. The ends lost 4 bases at V and 8 bases at J; junction bases unmatched: 8. The V gene's germline CDR1 is KGHDR and CDR2 SFDVKD. The CDR3 is 17 residues long. The CDR3 nucleotides are TGTGCCACCAGTGACCCGGGACTAGCGGGAGGATATGATGAGCAGTTCTTC. Amino acids: CATSDPGLAGGYDEQFF.

The CDR3 here is CASRRSSGVYEQYF. The CDR3 coding sequence is TGTGCCAGCAGACGCTCTAGCGGGGTCTACGAGCAGTACTTC. V gene TRBV3-1 (or the pseudogene TRBV3-2) combines with J gene TRBJ2-7; 9 bases are shared with TRBD2. Germline lookup yields CDR1 LGHDT and CDR2 YNNKEL (reference sequence). Losses at the gene ends were 6 bases for V and 3 bases for J; bases not matched to a gene: 6. This CDR3 is 14 amino acids long.

This clone came up once. A junction boundary mismatches the germline segment, possibly from a read error. The rearrangement uses TRBV7-7 and TRBJ2-5, with 7 bases lining up with TRBD2. This CDR3 spans 16 amino acids. Germline assignment: CDR1 SSHAT and CDR2 FNYEAQ (reference sequence). The DNA for the CDR3 is TGTGCTAGCAGCTTGGGACTTGGGAGGGGCCGGGAGACCCAGTACTTC. This sequence encodes CASSLGLGRGRETQYF.

The V gene is TRBV18, the J gene TRBJ2-3, with 7 bases lining up with TRBD1. The CDR3 has 13 residues. Germline values: CDR1 KGHSH, CDR2 LQKENI. The J segment lost 9 bases and the V segment lost 4 bases, leaving 7 bases of the junction unmatched. CDR3 in amino acids: CASSHDREGTQYF. CDR3 coding DNA: TGTGCCAGCTCACATGACAGGGAAGGAACGCAGTATTTT.

The CDR3 spells CASSSFPGTSYSDTQYF. The CDR3 region has the DNA TGTGCCAGCAGCTCCTTCCCTGGGACTAGTTATTCAGATACGCAGTATTTT. V gene TRBV7-3 combines with J gene TRBJ2-3; 8 nucleotides line up with TRBD2. The CDR3 spans 17 residues. V lost 4 bases and J lost 4; bases outside the gene matches: 13. Germline CDR1 reads SGHTA; CDR2 reads FQGTGA.

The rearrangement joins TRBV5-4 to TRBJ1-1, with D tentatively TRBD1 (6 bases). Trimming left V 5 bases short and J 1 base short, with 15 bases between. The CDR3 has 15 residues. Germline CDR1 SGHNT, CDR2 YYREEE (reference sequence). The CDR3 bases are TGTGCCAGCAGACTTGGGGGGGCAGGGAACACTGAAGCTTTCTTT. This codes for CASRLGGAGNTEAFF.

This chain connects TRBV11-2 to TRBJ1-6; D remains unclear. This CDR3 has 15 residues. Germline CDR1 is SGHAT and CDR2 is FQNNGV. Trimming cost V 1 base and J 9 bases, with 13 bases left between them. The CDR3 DNA follows: TGTGCCAGCAGCTTAGCAGGCAGTACTAGTTCACCCCTCCACTTT. Amino acid sequence: CASSLAGSTSSPLHF.

The J gene is TRBJ2-5, the V gene TRBV24-1, with D hard to call. Germline loops: CDR1 KGHDR, CDR2 SFDVKD. This CDR3 has 15 amino acids. V lost 3 bases and J 7 bases, leaving 17 bases between the germline ends. CDR3 residues: CATSDPRVLERTQYF. In DNA form, the CDR3 reads TGTGCCACCAGTGATCCCCGGGTCCTCGAAAGGACCCAGTACTTC.